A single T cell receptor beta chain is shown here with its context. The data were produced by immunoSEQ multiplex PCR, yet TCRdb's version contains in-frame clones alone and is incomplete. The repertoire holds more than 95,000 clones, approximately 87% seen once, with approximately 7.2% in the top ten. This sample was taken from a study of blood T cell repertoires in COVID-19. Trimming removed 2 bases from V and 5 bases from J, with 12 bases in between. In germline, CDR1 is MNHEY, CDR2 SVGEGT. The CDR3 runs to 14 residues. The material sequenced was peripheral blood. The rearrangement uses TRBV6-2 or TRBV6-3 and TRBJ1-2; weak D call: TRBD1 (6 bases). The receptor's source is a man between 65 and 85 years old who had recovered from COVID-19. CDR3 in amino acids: CASSYGQPLYGYTF. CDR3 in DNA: TGTGCCAGCAGTTACGGACAGCCTCTTTATGGCTACACCTTC.